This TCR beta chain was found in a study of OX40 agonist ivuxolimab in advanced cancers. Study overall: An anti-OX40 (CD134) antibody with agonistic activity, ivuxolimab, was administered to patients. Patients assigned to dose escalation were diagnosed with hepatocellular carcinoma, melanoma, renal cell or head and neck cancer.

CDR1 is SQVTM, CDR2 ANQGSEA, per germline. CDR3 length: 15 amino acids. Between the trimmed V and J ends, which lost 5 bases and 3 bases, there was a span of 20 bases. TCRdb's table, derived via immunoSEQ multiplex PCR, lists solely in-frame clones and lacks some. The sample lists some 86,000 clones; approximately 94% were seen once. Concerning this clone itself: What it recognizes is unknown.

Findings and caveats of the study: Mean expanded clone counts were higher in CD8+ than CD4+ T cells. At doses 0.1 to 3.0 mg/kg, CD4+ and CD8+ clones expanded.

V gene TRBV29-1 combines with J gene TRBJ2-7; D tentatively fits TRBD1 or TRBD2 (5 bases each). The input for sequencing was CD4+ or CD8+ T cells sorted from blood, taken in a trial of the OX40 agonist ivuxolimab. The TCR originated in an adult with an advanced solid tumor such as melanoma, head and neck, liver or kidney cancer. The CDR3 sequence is CSVRGLEPGIYEQYF. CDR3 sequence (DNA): TGCAGCGTTCGGGGCCTAGAACCCGGGATCTACGAGCAGTACTTC.